Each of the 24 T cell receptor beta chains below was sequenced from the same sample in a study of post-analysis software for immune sequencing data (dated by TCRdb to 2013 to 2016). The method behind the library was PCR. Sequencer: Illumina HiSeq 2500. To reduce PCR and sequencing biases, unique molecular identifiers were built into the TCR beta cDNA libraries. The public reads were quality trimmed at Q25 with fastp and then assembled into clones with MiXCR by TCRdb, keeping productive beta chains. Each entry is one CDR3 protein sequence, shown with its most common DNA and genes. Across this sample there are about 200,000 distinct CDR3 sequences, with over 25% seen only once. Of the sample, nearly 3.5% falls within the top ten clones. These TCRs are of unknown antigen specificity. Here is what the overall study found, with its caveats: A few TRBV segments, including TRBV5-6, TRBV5-1 and TRBV20-1, were significantly more frequent in patients than controls.

The material sequenced was blood. Receptors originate from a girl aged 2 to 17 with multiple sclerosis.

This chain joins TRBV20-1 and TRBJ2-3; possible D gene TRBD2, 6 bases. Trimming took off 5 bases at V and 10 bases at J, with 13 bases between the two ends. The CDR3 sequence is 11 residues long. Germline V gene sequence: CDR1 DFQATT, CDR2 SNEGSKA (reference sequence). CDR3 sequence reads: CSAVGTGAQYF. The CDR3 DNA sequence: TGCAGTGCTGTCGGGACTGGGGCGCAGTATTTT.

This clonotype showed up many times. The chain couples TRBV5-1 to TRBJ2-1, with 8 bases aligning to TRBD2. Germline-derived CDR1 and CDR2 are SGHRS and YFSETQ. The V gene end was trimmed by 1 base and the J gene end by 9 bases; junction bases not matched to a gene: 6. The CDR3 is 14 residues long. The CDR3 region is CASSLLGTRGEQFF. The CDR3 DNA reads TGCGCCAGCAGCTTGTTGGGGACTAGGGGTGAGCAGTTCTTC.

This clonotype has ten or more counts. CDR3 coding DNA: TGTGCCAGCTCACCGGGGAGGGGAGCCTACGAGCAGTACTTC. Translating gives CASSPGRGAYEQYF. This chain joins TRBV18 and TRBJ2-7; 7 bases fit TRBD2. Unmatched junction bases numbered 4, after V lost 3 bases and J lost 2 bases. Germline CDR1 is KGHSH and CDR2 is LQKENI. CDR3 length equals 14 residues.

The chain is built from TRBV7-9 and TRBJ1-1; D not certain. The CDR3 consists of 14 residues. Germline V gives CDR1 SEHNR, CDR2 FQNEAQ (reference sequence). Trimming shortened V by 2 bases and J by 1 base, and 8 bases separated the two germline ends. The CDR3 region is CASSLKDRNTEAFF. The CDR3 DNA follows: TGTGCCAGCAGCTTAAAGGATAGGAACACTGAAGCTTTCTTT. Drawing the rest from reference TRBV7-9 and TRBJ1-1, the complete variable domain is DTGVSQNPRHKITKRGQNVTFRCDPISEHNRLYWYRQTLGQGPEFLTYFQNEAQLEKSRLLSDRFSAERPKGSFSTLEIQRTEQGDSAMYLCASSLKDRNTEAFFGQGTRLTVV.

This clonotype was detected a few times. The chain links TRBV7-2 to TRBJ2-5; D may be TRBD2 (6 bases). The end of the DNA fits TRBJ2-7 better, so the J call may be wrong. The CDR3 runs 14 residues. Looked up from germline, CDR1 is SGHTA and CDR2 is FQGNSA. This chain's CDR3 is CASSCETRRDEQYF. The CDR3 nucleotides are TGTGCCAGCAGCTGTGAGACTAGGAGGGACGAGCAGTACTTC.

This sequence joins TRBV6-1 and TRBJ1-6; D is unresolved. The CDR3 loop spans 18 amino acids. CDR1 and CDR2 (germline): MNHNS, SASEGT. V lost 6 bases to trimming and J lost 0 bases, with 18 bases between them. This CDR3 is CASSQPRWSGSYNSPLHF. The CDR3 coding sequence is TGTGCCAGCAGCCAACCCCGTTGGTCGGGCTCCTATAATTCACCCCTCCACTTT.

This clonotype was counted a few times. The rearrangement joins TRBV20-1 to TRBJ1-5; TRBD1 is a possible D gene (5 bases). Germline values: CDR1 DFQATT, CDR2 SNEGSKA (reference sequence). This CDR3 has 14 amino acids. The V and J ends lost 6 bases and 4 bases respectively, with 16 bases between them. The CDR3: CSANEGGANQPQHF. DNA of the CDR3: TGCAGTGCGAACGAGGGAGGGGCAAATCAGCCCCAGCATTTT.

The V and J genes are TRBV7-9 and TRBJ2-7; D gene uncertain. This CDR3 comprises 17 residues. The V end lost 5 bases, the J end lost 0 bases, and 20 bases lay between the germline ends. The germline V gene has CDR1 SEHNR and CDR2 FQNEAQ (reference sequence). Here the CDR3 DNA reads TGTGCCAGCAGCCGTCCCAGGTTGGTGGGAAGCTCCTACGAGCAGTACTTC. Translation gives CASSRPRLVGSSYEQYF.

The table lists this clonotype with a few counts. The V call is TRBV5-5, the J call TRBJ2-7; 14 positions match TRBD2. CDR1 and CDR2 from the germline V gene are SGHKS and YYEKEE (reference sequence). CDR3 length: 18 residues. V was clipped by 3 bases and J by 3 bases; unmatched bases: 11. The CDR3 reads CASSSGLAGVNLIYEQYF. As DNA, the CDR3 is TGTGCCAGCAGCTCGGGACTAGCGGGAGTCAACCTCATCTACGAGCAGTACTTC.

This clonotype was seen many times. The chain joins TRBV29-1 to TRBJ2-1, with D maybe TRBD1 (6 bases). In germline, CDR1 is SQVTM, CDR2 ANQGSEA. The CDR3 is made up of 11 amino acids. Trimming removed 4 bases from V and 8 bases from J, with 9 bases in between. The CDR3 loop is CSVGQADEQFF. CDR3 in DNA: TGCAGCGTTGGACAGGCGGATGAGCAGTTCTTC.

A note on this clonotype: A much larger clonotype is one base distant, so this may be a read error. V gene TRBV20-1 combines with J gene TRBJ2-6; no reliable D call. CDR3 size: 16 residues. The germline V gene has CDR1 DFQATT and CDR2 SNEGSKA (reference sequence). CDR3 amino acids: CRARPPRRSGANVLTF. CDR3 nucleotides: TGCCGTGCTCGACCCCCCCGGCGCTCTGGGGCCAACGTCCTGACTTTC.

This clonotype was seen at least ten times. The gene calls are TRBV11-2 and TRBJ2-1; 16 positions match TRBD2. Germline trimming cut 5 bases from V and 9 bases from J; bases unmatched to any gene: 7. This CDR3 comprises 16 residues. Looked up from germline, CDR1 is SGHAT and CDR2 is FQNNGV. This chain's CDR3 is CASSPGLAGGPREQFF. The CDR3 DNA is TGTGCCAGCAGCCCGGGACTAGCGGGAGGGCCACGTGAGCAGTTCTTC.

The sample holds a few counts of this clonotype. V usage is TRBV4-2 and J usage is TRBJ2-7; TRBD2 aligns across 8 bases. This CDR3 comprises 16 residues. Trimming removed 4 bases from V and 6 bases from J; junction bases left unmatched: 14. Germline V lookup: CDR1 LGHNA, CDR2 YNFKEQ. CDR3 DNA: TGTGCCAGCAGCCCCCTGTCCCATGCGGGAGGTCTCGAGCAGTACTTC. It translates to CASSPLSHAGGLEQYF.

In the case of this clonotype: One junction end does not reproduce the germline sequence, and a read error may be involved. The CDR3 region has the DNA TGCAGTGTTAGAGATTGGGATAGCGGGTTCACAGATACGCAGTATTTT. It is translated as CSVRDWDSGFTDTQYF. The chain recombines TRBV20-1 with TRBJ2-3, with 7 nucleotides matching TRBD2. CDR3 length equals 16 residues. From germline, CDR1 is DFQATT and CDR2 SNEGSKA (reference sequence).

V usage is TRBV24-1 and J usage is TRBJ2-1, with D perhaps TRBD2 (7 bases). Germline V gene data show CDR1 as KGHDR and CDR2 as SFDVKD. V was cut by 1 base and J by 8 bases, with 20 bases left in between. CDR3 size: 17 residues. The CDR3 is CATSDFGGARSGHEQFF. CDR3 DNA sequence: TGTGCCACCAGTGATTTTGGGGGGGCGCGGAGTGGCCATGAGCAGTTCTTC.

In the case of this clonotype: The junction does not match germline at one end; this may be a read error. CDR3 DNA sequence: TGTGCCGGCAGGGACAGGCGGTATGGCTACACCTTC. Protein sequence: CAGRDRRYGYTF. The chain recombines TRBV2 with TRBJ1-2; 8 positions match TRBD1. From germline, CDR1 is SNHLY and CDR2 FYNNEI. The CDR3 extends over 12 amino acids.

Only one count was recorded for this clonotype. The CDR3, as DNA: TGTGCCTGGAGTGGACAGGAGGGGCAGCCCCAGCATTTT. Translation: CAWSGQEGQPQHF. This chain connects TRBV30 to TRBJ1-5; tentative D call: TRBD1 (6 bases). Germline V gene data show CDR1 as GTSNPN and CDR2 as SVGIG (reference sequence). This CDR3 is 13 amino acids long. V was pared by 1 base and J by 7 bases, with 11 bases between.

This clonotype came up once. This sequence may be a read error, since a much larger clone differs from it by one base. The chain employs TRBV12-3 or TRBV12-4 and TRBJ1-5, with 9 bases identical to TRBD1. The V segment lost 6 bases and the J segment 4 bases; nucleotides outside the gene matches: 4. This CDR3 has 14 amino acids. The chain's CDR3 is CASRGQGTNQPQHF. The DNA for the CDR3 is TGTGCCAGCAGAGGACAGGGGACAAATCAGCCCCAGCATTTT.

Only a few counts were recorded for this clonotype. The chain has TRBV2 and TRBJ1-1, with D tentatively TRBD1 (6 bases). Germline V CDR1 and CDR2: SNHLY, FYNNEI. Trimming removed 2 bases at V and 3 bases at J, with 13 bases between. This CDR3 has 15 residues. The CDR3 DNA reads TGTGCCAGCAGTGAAATCGGGGGCGGTGACACTGAAGCTTTCTTT. It translates to CASSEIGGGDTEAFF.

The J gene is TRBJ1-6, the V gene TRBV20-1; 7 positions agree with TRBD1. With 1 base clipped from V and 7 bases from J, the junction kept 4 bases outside the gene matches. The CDR3 contains 14 residues. Germline values: CDR1 DFQATT, CDR2 SNEGSKA (reference sequence). The CDR3 spells CSARAGTENSPLHF. CDR3 DNA sequence: TGCAGTGCTAGAGCCGGGACAGAGAATTCACCCCTCCACTTT.

About this clonotype itself: This may stem from a read error, because a much larger clone lies one nucleotide away. The V gene is TRBV7-6, the J gene TRBJ2-7, with 8 bases matching TRBD2. The J call may not be correct, given that the DNA end is closer to TRBJ2-5. This CDR3 spans 15 amino acids. CDR1 is SGHVS and CDR2 is FNYEAQ in the germline V gene. The CDR3 spells CASSAGGILDKTQYF. CDR3 DNA sequence: TGTGCCAGCAGCGCGGGGGGCATACTCGACAAGACCCAGTACTTC.

The chain has TRBV19 and TRBJ1-4; 7 bases match TRBD1. Germline lookup yields CDR1 LNHDA and CDR2 SQIVND (reference sequence). The CDR3 has 13 amino acids. The V and J ends lost 6 bases and 8 bases, in that order; junction bases with no gene match: 6. The CDR3 DNA follows: TGTGCCAGTAGCCCTGGGGGACAGGAAAAACTGTTTTTT. This gives the protein CASSPGGQEKLFF.

The chain has TRBV28 and TRBJ2-5, with D perhaps TRBD1 or TRBD2 (6 bases each). The germline V gene encodes CDR1 MDHEN and CDR2 SYDVKM. V was trimmed by 6 bases and J by 5 bases, leaving 16 bases between them. This CDR3 has 14 amino acids. CDR3 loop: CASRLRAGHETQYF. DNA of the CDR3: TGTGCCAGCAGACTTAGGGCGGGACACGAGACCCAGTACTTC. The full variable domain, its missing parts supplied by reference TRBV28 and TRBJ2-5, is DVKVTQSSRYLVKRTGEKVFLECVQDMDHENMFWYRQDPGLGLRLIYFSYDVKMKEKGDIPEGYSVSREKKERFSLILESASTNQTSMYLCASRLRAGHETQYFGPGTRLLVL.

This clonotype was seen more than once but under ten times. The CDR3 sequence: CASSIRVGNEQYF. The CDR3 DNA is TGTGCCAGCAGTATCCGGGTGGGAAATGAGCAGTACTTC. V is TRBV6-5 and J is TRBJ2-7, with D unclear. Germline CDR1 and CDR2: MNHEY and SVGAGI. V lost 5 bases and J lost 7, with 15 bases in between. The CDR3 runs 13 residues.